This T cell receptor (beta chain) emerged from a study of somatic mutations in cytotoxic T cells in rheumatoid arthritis. Only a few counts were recorded for this clone. Sequencing was performed with immunoSEQ multiplex PCR; in TCRdb, only in-frame clones are kept and a portion is missing. The sample gives 4,400 or so clones, approximately 80% of which show up once; roughly 74% is in the top ten. The CDR3 is 14 amino acids. Trimming shortened V by 6 bases and J by 5 bases, and 16 bases separated the two germline ends. Germline V gene lookup returns CDR1 MNHEY and CDR2 SMNVEV (reference sequence). This TCR was recovered from a man aged 40-50 years with rheumatoid arthritis. The sequencing here drew on CD8+ T cells sorted from blood, taken at a follow-up visit. The J gene is TRBJ2-5, the V gene TRBV27, with D perhaps assigned TRBD1 or TRBD2 (5 bases each). The chain's CDR3 is CASSPRGGWETQYF. The CDR3 DNA sequence: TGTGCCAGCAGCCCCCGTGGGGGATGGGAGACCCAGTACTTC.